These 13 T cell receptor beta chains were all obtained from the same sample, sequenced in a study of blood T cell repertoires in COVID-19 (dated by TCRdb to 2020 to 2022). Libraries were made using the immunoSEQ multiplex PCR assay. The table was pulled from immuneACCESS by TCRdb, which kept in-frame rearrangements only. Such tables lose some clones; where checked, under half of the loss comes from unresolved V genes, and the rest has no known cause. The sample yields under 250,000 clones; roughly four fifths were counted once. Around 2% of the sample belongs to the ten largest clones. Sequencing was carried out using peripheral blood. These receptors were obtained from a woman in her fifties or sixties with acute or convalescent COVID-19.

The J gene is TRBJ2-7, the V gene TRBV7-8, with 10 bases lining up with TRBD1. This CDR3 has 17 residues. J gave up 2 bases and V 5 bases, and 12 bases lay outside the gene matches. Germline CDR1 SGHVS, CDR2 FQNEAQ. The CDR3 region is CASSPRLSTGGAYEQYF. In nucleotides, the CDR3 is TGTGCCAGCAGCCCCCGGCTCTCGACAGGGGGCGCCTACGAGCAGTACTTC.

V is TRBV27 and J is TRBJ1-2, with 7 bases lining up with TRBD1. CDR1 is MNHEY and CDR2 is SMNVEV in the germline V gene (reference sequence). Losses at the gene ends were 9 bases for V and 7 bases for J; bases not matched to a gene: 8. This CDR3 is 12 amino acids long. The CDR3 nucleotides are TGTGCCAGACCCACAGGGGACATTGGCTACACCTTC. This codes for CARPTGDIGYTF.

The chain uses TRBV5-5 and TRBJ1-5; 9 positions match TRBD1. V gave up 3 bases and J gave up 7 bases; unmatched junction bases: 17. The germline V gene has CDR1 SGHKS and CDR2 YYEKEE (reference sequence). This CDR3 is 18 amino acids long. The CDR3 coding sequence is TGTGCCAGCAGCTCCGATGGACAGGGGTTGGGGCCAGGGCAGCCCCAGCATTTT. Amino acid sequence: CASSSDGQGLGPGQPQHF.

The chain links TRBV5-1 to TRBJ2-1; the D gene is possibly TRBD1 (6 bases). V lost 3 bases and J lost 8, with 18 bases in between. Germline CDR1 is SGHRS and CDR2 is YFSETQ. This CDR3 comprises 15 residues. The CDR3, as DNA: TGCGCCAGCAGCTCGGGTGACAGGTTTGAGGATGAGCAGTTCTTC. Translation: CASSSGDRFEDEQFF.

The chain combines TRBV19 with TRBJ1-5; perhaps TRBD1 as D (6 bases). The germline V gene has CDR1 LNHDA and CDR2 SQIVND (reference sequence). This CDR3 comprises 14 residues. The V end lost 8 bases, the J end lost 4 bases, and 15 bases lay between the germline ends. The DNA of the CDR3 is TGTGCCAGTGGAAAGTACAGGGAAAATCAGCCCCAGCATTTT. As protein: CASGKYRENQPQHF.

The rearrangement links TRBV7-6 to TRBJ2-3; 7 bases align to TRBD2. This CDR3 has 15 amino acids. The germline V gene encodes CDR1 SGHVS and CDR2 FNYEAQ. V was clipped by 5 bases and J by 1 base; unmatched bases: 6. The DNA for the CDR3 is TGTGCCAGCAGCCCCCAGCGGGGACGCACAGATACGCAGTATTTT. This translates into CASSPQRGRTDTQYF.

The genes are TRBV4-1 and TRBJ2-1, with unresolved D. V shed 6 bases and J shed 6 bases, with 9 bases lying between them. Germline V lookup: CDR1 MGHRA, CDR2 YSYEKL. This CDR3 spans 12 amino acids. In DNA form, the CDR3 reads TGCGCCAGCAGACAGAGTGGCAATGAGCAGTTCTTC. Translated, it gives CASRQSGNEQFF.

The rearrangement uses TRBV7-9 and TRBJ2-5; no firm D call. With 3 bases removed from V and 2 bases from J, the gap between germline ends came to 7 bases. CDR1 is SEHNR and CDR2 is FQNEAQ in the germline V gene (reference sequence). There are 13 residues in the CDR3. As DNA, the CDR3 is TGTGCCAGCAGCTTGGGCAAACAAGAGACCCAGTACTTC. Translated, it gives CASSLGKQETQYF.

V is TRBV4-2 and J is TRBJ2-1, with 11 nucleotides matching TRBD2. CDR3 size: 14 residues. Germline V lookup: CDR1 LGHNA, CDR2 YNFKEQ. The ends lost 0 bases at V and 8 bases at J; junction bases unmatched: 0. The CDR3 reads CASSQEGLADEQFF. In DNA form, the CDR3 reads TGTGCCAGCAGCCAAGAGGGACTAGCGGATGAGCAGTTCTTC.

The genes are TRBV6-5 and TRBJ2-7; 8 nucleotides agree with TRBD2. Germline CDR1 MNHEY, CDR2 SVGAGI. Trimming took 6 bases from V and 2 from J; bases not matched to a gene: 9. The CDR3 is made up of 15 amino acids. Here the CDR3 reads CASSAISGATYEQYF. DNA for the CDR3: TGTGCCAGCAGCGCGATTAGCGGGGCCACCTACGAGCAGTACTTC.

CDR3 protein: CASSQVRTSDRYEQYF. The CDR3 DNA reads as TGCGCCAGCAGCCAAGTGAGGACTTCGGATCGCTACGAGCAGTACTTC. This chain connects TRBV4-1 to TRBJ2-7; TRBD2 might be the D (5 bases). V shed 1 base and J shed 3 bases, with 16 bases lying between them. Germline lookup yields CDR1 MGHRA and CDR2 YSYEKL. This CDR3 contains 16 residues.

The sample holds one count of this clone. CDR3 nucleotides: TGCGCCAGCAGCCCGGGGACAGCCACAGATACGCAGTATTTT. Its protein product is CASSPGTATDTQYF. The chain has TRBV5-1 and TRBJ2-3; 7 positions match TRBD1. The trim removed 4 bases at V and 2 bases at J, leaving 4 bases unmatched. CDR3 length: 14 amino acids. Germline V lookup: CDR1 SGHRS, CDR2 YFSETQ.

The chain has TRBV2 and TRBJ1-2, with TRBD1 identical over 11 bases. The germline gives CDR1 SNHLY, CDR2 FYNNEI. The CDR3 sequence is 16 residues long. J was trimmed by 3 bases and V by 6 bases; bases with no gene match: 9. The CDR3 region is CASRDRTGGKYYGYTF. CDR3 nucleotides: TGTGCCAGCAGAGATAGGACAGGGGGCAAATACTATGGCTACACCTTC. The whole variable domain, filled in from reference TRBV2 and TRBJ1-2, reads EPEVTQTPSHQVTQMGQEVILRCVPISNHLYFYWYRQILGQKVEFLVSFYNNEISEKSEIFDDQFSVERPDGSNFTLKIRSTKLEDSAMYFCASRDRTGGKYYGYTFGSGTRLTVV.